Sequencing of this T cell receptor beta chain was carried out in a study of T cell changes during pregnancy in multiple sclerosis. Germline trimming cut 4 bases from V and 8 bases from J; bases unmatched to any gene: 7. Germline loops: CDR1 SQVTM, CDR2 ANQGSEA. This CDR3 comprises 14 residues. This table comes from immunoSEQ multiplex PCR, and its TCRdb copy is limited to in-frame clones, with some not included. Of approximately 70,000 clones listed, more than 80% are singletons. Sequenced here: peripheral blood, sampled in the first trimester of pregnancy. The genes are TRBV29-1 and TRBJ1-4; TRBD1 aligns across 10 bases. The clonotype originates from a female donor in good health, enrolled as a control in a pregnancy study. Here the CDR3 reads CSVAVGTGAEKLFF. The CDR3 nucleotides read TGCAGCGTTGCCGTTGGGACAGGGGCCGAAAAACTGTTTTTT.